The T cell receptor (beta chain) under discussion was sequenced for a study of shared clonotypes between healthy human individuals (dated by TCRdb to 2020 to 2022). Background on the whole study: The cohort comprised a couple of women and a few men aged 18 to 49 years. To estimate repertoire size and how much clonotypes are shared between individuals, the study performed deep sequencing of blood TCR repertoires from a few healthy adults. Different laboratories and diverse techniques were used to prepare libraries and sequence TCR repertoires, to increase sequencing depth and limit assay-specific biases. Each donor's leukapheresis produced roughly between about 0.9 and 9.5 billion PBMCs. Findings and caveats that apply to the study as a whole: Sampling was restricted to blood, and TCR repertoires in tissue are likely to differ from TCR repertoires in blood. Based on pairwise subsampling, the degree of clonotype sharing among donors was expected to be affected by sequencing depth. The small number of donors limited the genetic and exposure-history diversity represented.

This clone was seen only once. No cognate antigen has been identified for it. The sample holds no much larger clone one base away, and base qualities are not on file. Using the deep immunoSEQ assay, TCR CDR3 regions were amplified from genomic DNA by multiplex PCR. For each cell subset, the extracted genomic DNA was distributed evenly across all wells of several immunoSEQ 96-well plates, and each plate served as one replicate. Each replicate PCR for unsorted PBMC received roughly 300 ng genomic DNA, equal to approximately 29,000 T cell genomes. Ten immunoSEQ deep assay plates were used to sequence the unsorted PBMC genomic DNA. The purified libraries were quantified using a Qubit 3.0 fluorometer, sized with a Bioanalyzer 2100, and then quantified again using the KAPA Library Quantification kit. Every immunoSEQ 96-well plate was sequenced on a dedicated single-read 150-cycle Illumina NextSeq 550 flow cell. In the paper's pipeline: Because only junctional sequences without quality scores were contained in the immunoSEQ output, filtering matching that applied to full-length reads could not be performed. Sequences were annotated with PyIR, a Python wrapper for IgBLAST v1.9, using IMGT germline references to assign V/J genes and CDR3. Reads were filtered out if the reads had weak V/J assignments (E-value above 1e-6), no CDR3, stop codons, out-of-frame junctions, or ambiguous translated residues. A V3J clonotype was defined by an identical inferred V gene, J gene, and CDR3 amino acid sequence. Percentage overlap between repertoires was computed as shared unique clonotypes divided by the size of the smaller repertoire. Three approaches were used to assess repertoire richness: RTK rarefaction, the Chao1 estimator, and Recon v2.1 estimates of unobserved clonotypes. TCRdb retrieved this table from immuneACCESS and kept in-frame rearrangements only. Not all clones are present; in checked studies, unresolved V genes account for under half, and no reason is known for the remainder. The V and J calls and clone size are taken from that table; D and trimming were inferred from the DNA. The sample includes hundreds of thousands of clones, with 70% to 80% observed a single time. The ten most abundant clones make up around 12% of the sample.

Healthy HIV-negative adults with no recently reported acute infections or vaccinations were included as donors. All donors were Caucasian adults living in Nashville, Tennessee, USA. For unsorted samples, 70 million to 95 million PBMCs were counted, and genomic DNA was extracted using the QIAamp DNA Blood Mini kit. Blood was collected by leukapheresis, and PBMCs were isolated by Ficoll-Histopaque density gradient centrifugation and then cryopreserved in liquid nitrogen vapor phase. The germline V gene yields SGHTA for CDR1 and FQGNSA for CDR2. The CDR3 spans 13 residues, from the cysteine through the phenylalanine. Here the CDR3 DNA is all that survives: 39 bases in frame from base 1. Between the V and J ends, shortened by 2 bases and 2 bases respectively, the junction contains 7 bases.

The V and J segments used are TRBV7-2 and TRBJ2-7; the D segment cannot be called with confidence. Material: PBMCs. This clonotype originated in a woman in her thirties or forties in good health. Some clones in this sample may be carry-over from other donors' samples. The DNA sequence is TGTGCCAGCAGCTTAAGCACCACCTACGAGCAGTACTTC. Its coded protein is CASSLSTTYEQYF. The CDR3, completed at both ends by the reference TRBV7-2 and TRBJ2-7 genes, gives the full variable domain GAGVSQSPSNKVTEKGKDVELRCDPISGHTALYWYRQSLGQGLEFLIYFQGNSAPDKSGLPSDRFSAERTGGSVSTLTIQRTQQEDSAVYLCASSLSTTYEQYFGPGTRLTVT.